This T cell receptor (beta chain) was captured in a study of T cells in women clearing cervical HPV infection. The overall study: Women with histologically confirmed HPV16-related CIN3 or worse, 2 with invasive cancer, served as cases. Findings and caveats of the study: Unknown T-cell numbers per sample may underlie the richness differences.

Notes on this clone: Antigen specificity is unknown.

Sequenced by immunoSEQ multiplex PCR; TCRdb stores in-frame clones only, minus some. In all, the sample yields some 39,000 clones. Input material: blood buffy coat. The TCR sequence derives from a woman between 18 and 70 years old with a cervical HPV16 infection that either progressed to CIN3+ or cleared (not recorded which).

CDR3 amino acids: CASSLAGGDTQYF. CDR3 DNA (partial): TGTGCCAGCAGCTTGGCCGGGGGAGATACG. This chain connects TRBV7-2 to TRBJ2-3; D perhaps matches TRBD2 (6 bases). The missing CDR3 end, 3 residues past where the read stops, is filled in from the germline J gene. This CDR3 spans 13 amino acids. Germline lookup yields CDR1 SGHTA and CDR2 FQGNSA. The V end was cut by 3 bases, the J end by 5 bases, with 9 bases between.